Shown below are 14 T cell receptor beta chains from a single sample sequenced in a study of blood T cell repertoires in COVID-19. Generated by immunoSEQ multiplex PCR, the TCRdb table keeps only in-frame clones and is missing some. The sample lists hundreds of thousands of clones; roughly 87% were seen once. Sequencing input: PBMCs or T cells enriched from blood (not recorded which). The source is a woman younger than 45 with acute COVID-19.

The V gene is TRBV6-8, the J gene TRBJ1-1; D possibly corresponds to TRBD1 (6 bases). There are 17 residues in the CDR3. Per germline, CDR1 MNHGY and CDR2 SAAAGT. Trimming stripped 7 bases from V and 6 bases from J, with 27 bases between. The CDR3 coding sequence is TGTGCCAGCACCTACGGGGGGCTCCTGTCGTTCCACTCTGAAGCTTTCTTT. Amino acids: CASTYGGLLSFHSEAFF.

This rearrangement joins TRBV28 to TRBJ1-1; 8 nucleotides align to TRBD1. V trimming: 4 bases; J trimming: 10 bases; junction bases outside the gene matches: 14. The CDR3 extends over 15 amino acids. Per the germline V gene, CDR1 is MDHEN and CDR2 is SYDVKM. CDR3 nucleotides: TGTGCCAGCAGTTCCCCTCCGGGACAGGAGATAGGAGCTTTCTTT. The encoded protein is CASSSPPGQEIGAFF.

The rearrangement uses TRBV5-6 and TRBJ1-3; tentatively, D is TRBD1 (5 bases). Germline-derived CDR1 and CDR2 are SGHDT and YYEEEE. Trimming removed 4 bases at V and 5 bases at J, with 19 bases between. The CDR3 totals 16 residues. CDR3 in amino acids: CASSDLGGVDRNTIYF. CDR3 nucleotide sequence: TGTGCCAGCAGCGACTTGGGAGGGGTGGACAGAAACACCATATATTTT.

The CDR3 region is CASSLGQAANYGYTF. The CDR3 DNA is TGTGCCAGCAGTCTAGGACAGGCCGCTAACTATGGCTACACCTTC. The chain is built from TRBV7-2 and TRBJ1-2, with 7 bases lining up with TRBD1. The trim removed 6 bases at V and 0 bases at J, leaving 7 bases unmatched. The CDR3 totals 15 residues. Germline V gene lookup returns CDR1 SGHTA and CDR2 FQGNSA.

CDR3 amino acids: CAISESITSGGSSRAATQYF. In DNA, the CDR3 is TGTGCCATCAGTGAGTCCATTACTAGCGGGGGATCATCGCGGGCGGCTACGCAGTATTTT. This chain joins TRBV10-3 and TRBJ2-3, with 11 positions matching TRBD2. Germline CDR1 is ENHRY and CDR2 is SYGVKD. CDR3 length: 20 residues. The V and J ends lost 0 bases and 8 bases, in that order; junction bases with no gene match: 19.

V is TRBV19 and J is TRBJ1-5, with D unresolved. CDR1 and CDR2 (germline): LNHDA, SQIVND (reference sequence). The CDR3 has 15 amino acids. V was trimmed by 7 bases and J by 2 bases, leaving 15 bases between them. The CDR3 protein is CASKEGVTGNQPQHF. The CDR3 DNA follows: TGTGCCAGTAAGGAGGGCGTCACTGGCAATCAGCCCCAGCATTTT.

The chain joins TRBV5-4 to TRBJ1-6, with 9 nucleotides matching TRBD1. The CDR3 is made up of 16 amino acids. Germline CDR1 is SGHNT and CDR2 is YYREEE (reference sequence). Losses at the gene ends were 0 bases for V and 4 bases for J; bases not matched to a gene: 2. In DNA, the CDR3 is TGTGCCAGCAGCTTGGACAGGGGGCCTTATAATTCACCCCTCCACTTT. Translating gives CASSLDRGPYNSPLHF.

The chain recombines TRBV10-3 with TRBJ1-2, with D maybe TRBD1 (6 bases). The germline V gene encodes CDR1 ENHRY and CDR2 SYGVKD. CDR3 length: 13 residues. V lost 11 bases and J lost 0, with 13 bases in between. The CDR3 reads CAVQGDANYGYTF. DNA of the CDR3: TGTGCCGTACAGGGTGATGCTAACTATGGCTACACCTTC.

Written as DNA, the CDR3 is TGTGCCAGCAGCTCGGGCTCTGGAAACACCATATATTTT. Translated, it gives CASSSGSGNTIYF. The rearrangement joins TRBV7-3 to TRBJ1-3; the D is unclear. The CDR3 runs to 13 residues. Germline V lookup: CDR1 SGHTA, CDR2 FQGTGA. The V end was cut by 4 bases, the J end by 0 bases, with 4 bases between.

The chain has TRBV20-1 and TRBJ2-1, with D tentatively TRBD2 (6 bases). Germline V gives CDR1 DFQATT, CDR2 SNEGSKA (reference sequence). Trimming shortened V by 6 bases and J by 7 bases, and 19 bases separated the two germline ends. This CDR3 comprises 14 residues. The CDR3 nucleotides are TGCAGTGCGAGTTTCGGGACTCCTCAAAATGAGCAGTTCTTC. Residues: CSASFGTPQNEQFF.

The V call is TRBV27, the J call TRBJ1-3; a weak D match, TRBD1 (5 bases). This CDR3 region has 14 residues. The germline gives CDR1 MNHEY, CDR2 SMNVEV (reference sequence). V was pared by 4 bases and J by 4 bases, with 11 bases between. Here the CDR3 reads CASSSRGLGNTIYF. The CDR3 region has the DNA TGTGCCAGCAGTTCTCGGGGGTTGGGAAACACCATATATTTT.

This chain joins TRBV19 and TRBJ1-2, with a tentative D call TRBD1 (5 bases). Germline CDR1 LNHDA, CDR2 SQIVND (reference sequence). The CDR3 covers 15 residues. Deletions cut 5 bases from V and 3 bases from J, with 16 bases between. Here the CDR3 reads CASSQQVLKDYGYTF. In DNA, the CDR3 is TGTGCCAGTAGTCAACAGGTTCTCAAGGACTATGGCTACACCTTC.

This clone was observed a few times. The chain combines TRBV5-4 with TRBJ2-3, with D maybe TRBD1 (5 bases). Deletions cut 4 bases from V and 2 bases from J, with 11 bases between. Germline V gene data show CDR1 as SGHNT and CDR2 as YYREEE (reference sequence). The CDR3 extends over 14 amino acids. In DNA form, the CDR3 reads TGTGCCAGCAGCGTCGGCGGACACACAGATACGCAGTATTTT. It is translated as CASSVGGHTDTQYF.

Remarks on this clone: An end of the junction does not agree with germline; a read error may underlie this. This chain links TRBV7-7 with TRBJ2-2; 8 bases are shared with TRBD2. The CDR3 totals 17 residues. Per the germline V gene, CDR1 is SSHAT and CDR2 is FNYEAQ (reference sequence). The CDR3 here is CASSLRKAGGGPGELFF. CDR3 nucleotides: TGTGCTAGCAGCTTACGAAAGGCGGGAGGTGGCCCCGGGGAGCTGTTTTTT.